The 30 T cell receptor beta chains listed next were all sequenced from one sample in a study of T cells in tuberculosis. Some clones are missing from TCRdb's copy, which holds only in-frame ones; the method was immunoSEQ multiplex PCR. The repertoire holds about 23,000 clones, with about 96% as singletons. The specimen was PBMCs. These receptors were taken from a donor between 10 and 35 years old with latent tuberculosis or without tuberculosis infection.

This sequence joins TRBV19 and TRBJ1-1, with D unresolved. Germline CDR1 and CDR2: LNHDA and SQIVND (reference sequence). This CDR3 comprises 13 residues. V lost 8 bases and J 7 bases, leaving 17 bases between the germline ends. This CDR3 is CASSLTLWSEAFF. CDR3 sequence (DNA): TGTGCCAGTTCCTTGACGTTATGGAGTGAAGCTTTCTTT.

In DNA form, the CDR3 reads TGTGCCAGCAGTTACGGTTTGGGCAGCTCCTATGGCTACACCTTC. The encoded protein is CASSYGLGSSYGYTF. The rearrangement links TRBV6-5 to TRBJ1-2, with D unresolved. Trimming pared 2 bases from V and 4 bases from J, leaving 14 bases between. The CDR3 contains 15 residues. Germline-derived CDR1 and CDR2 are MNHEY and SVGAGI.

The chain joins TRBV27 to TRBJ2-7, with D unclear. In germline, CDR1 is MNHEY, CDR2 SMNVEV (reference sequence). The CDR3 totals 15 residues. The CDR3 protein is CAQTTNYLKGCEQYF. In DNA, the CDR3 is TGTGCTCAGACCACGAACTACCTGAAAGGCTGCGAGCAGTACTTC.

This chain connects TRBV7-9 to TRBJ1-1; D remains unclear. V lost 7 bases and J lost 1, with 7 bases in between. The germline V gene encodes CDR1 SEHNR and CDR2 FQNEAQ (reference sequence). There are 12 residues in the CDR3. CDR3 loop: CASTTGNTEAFF. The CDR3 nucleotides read TGTGCCAGCACTACTGGGAACACTGAAGCTTTCTTT.

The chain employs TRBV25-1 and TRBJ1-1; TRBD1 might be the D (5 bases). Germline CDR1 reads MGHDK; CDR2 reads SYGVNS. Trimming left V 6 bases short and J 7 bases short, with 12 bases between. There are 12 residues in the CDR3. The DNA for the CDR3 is TGTGCCAGCAGCGGAACAGGAAATGAAGCTTTCTTT. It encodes CASSGTGNEAFF.

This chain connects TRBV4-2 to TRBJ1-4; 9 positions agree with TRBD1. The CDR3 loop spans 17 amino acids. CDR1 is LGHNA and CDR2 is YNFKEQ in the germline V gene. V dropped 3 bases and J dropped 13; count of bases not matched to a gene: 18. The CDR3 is CASSQRGKGTGYSLLFF. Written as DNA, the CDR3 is TGTGCCAGCAGCCAGAGAGGGAAAGGGACAGGGTATTCTCTACTGTTTTTT.

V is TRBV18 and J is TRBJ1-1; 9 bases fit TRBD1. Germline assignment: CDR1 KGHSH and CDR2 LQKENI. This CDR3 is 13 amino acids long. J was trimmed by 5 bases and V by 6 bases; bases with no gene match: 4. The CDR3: CASSPDRGTEAFF. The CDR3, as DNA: TGTGCCAGCTCGCCGGACAGGGGTACTGAAGCTTTCTTT.

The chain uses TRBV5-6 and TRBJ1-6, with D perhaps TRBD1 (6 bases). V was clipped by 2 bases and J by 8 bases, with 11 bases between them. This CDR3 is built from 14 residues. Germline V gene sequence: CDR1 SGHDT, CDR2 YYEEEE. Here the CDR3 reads CASSFGGRDSPLHF. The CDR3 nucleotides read TGTGCCAGCAGCTTTGGGGGCAGGGATTCACCCCTCCACTTT.

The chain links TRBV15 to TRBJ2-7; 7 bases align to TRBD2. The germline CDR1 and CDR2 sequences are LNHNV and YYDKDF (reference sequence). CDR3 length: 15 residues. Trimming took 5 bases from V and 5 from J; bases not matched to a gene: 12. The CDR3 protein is CATSGGRGYRDEQYF. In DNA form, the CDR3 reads TGTGCCACCAGCGGCGGGCGGGGGTATAGGGACGAGCAGTACTTC.

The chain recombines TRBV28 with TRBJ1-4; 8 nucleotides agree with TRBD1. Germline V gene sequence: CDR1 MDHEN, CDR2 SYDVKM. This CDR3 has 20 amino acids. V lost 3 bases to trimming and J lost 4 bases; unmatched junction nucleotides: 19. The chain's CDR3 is CASSFSHNFGQGRVNEKLFF. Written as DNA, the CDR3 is TGTGCCAGCAGTTTCTCCCATAATTTTGGACAGGGACGGGTTAATGAAAAACTGTTTTTT.

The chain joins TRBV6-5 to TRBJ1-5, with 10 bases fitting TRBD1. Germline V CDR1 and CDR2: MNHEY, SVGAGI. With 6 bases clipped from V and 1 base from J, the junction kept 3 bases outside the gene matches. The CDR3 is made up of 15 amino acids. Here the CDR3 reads CASRTGGRSNQPQHF. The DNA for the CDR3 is TGTGCCAGCAGGACAGGGGGCCGGAGCAATCAGCCCCAGCATTTT.

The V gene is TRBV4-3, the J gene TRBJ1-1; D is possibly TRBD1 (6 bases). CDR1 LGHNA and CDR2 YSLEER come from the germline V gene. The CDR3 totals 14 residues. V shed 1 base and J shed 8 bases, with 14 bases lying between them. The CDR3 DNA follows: TGCGCCAGCAGCCAAGCGGGAGGAAGGGGGGAAGCTTTCTTT. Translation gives CASSQAGGRGEAFF.

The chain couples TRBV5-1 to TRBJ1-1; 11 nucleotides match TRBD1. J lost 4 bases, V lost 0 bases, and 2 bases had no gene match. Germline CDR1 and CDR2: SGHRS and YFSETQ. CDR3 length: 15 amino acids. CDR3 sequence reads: CASSLEGTGGTEAFF. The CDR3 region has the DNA TGCGCCAGCAGCTTGGAAGGGACAGGGGGCACTGAAGCTTTCTTT.

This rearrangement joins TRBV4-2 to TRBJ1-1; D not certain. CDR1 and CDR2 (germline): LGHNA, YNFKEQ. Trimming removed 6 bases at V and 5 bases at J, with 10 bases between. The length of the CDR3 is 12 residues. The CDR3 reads CASSLERTEAFF. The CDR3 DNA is TGTGCCAGCAGTCTAGAGCGGACTGAAGCTTTCTTT.

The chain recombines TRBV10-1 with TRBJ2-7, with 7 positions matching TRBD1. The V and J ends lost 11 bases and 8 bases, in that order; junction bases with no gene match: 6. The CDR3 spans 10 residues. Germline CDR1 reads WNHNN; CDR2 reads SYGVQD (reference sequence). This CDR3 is CAAGTAKQYF. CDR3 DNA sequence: TGCGCCGCAGGGACAGCCAAGCAGTACTTC.

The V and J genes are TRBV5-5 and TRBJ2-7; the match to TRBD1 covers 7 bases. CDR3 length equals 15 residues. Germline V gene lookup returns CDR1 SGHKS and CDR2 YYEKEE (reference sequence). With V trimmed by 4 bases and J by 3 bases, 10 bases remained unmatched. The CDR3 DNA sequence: TGTGCCAGCAGCCTCGGGACAGCGAAACACTACGAGCAGTACTTC. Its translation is CASSLGTAKHYEQYF.

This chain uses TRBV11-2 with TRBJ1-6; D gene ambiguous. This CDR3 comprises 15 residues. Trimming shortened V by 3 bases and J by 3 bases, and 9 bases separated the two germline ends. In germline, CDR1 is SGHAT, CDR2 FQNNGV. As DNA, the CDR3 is TGTGCCAGCAGCTTCTCAGGCGTCTATAATTCACCCCTCCACTTT. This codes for CASSFSGVYNSPLHF.

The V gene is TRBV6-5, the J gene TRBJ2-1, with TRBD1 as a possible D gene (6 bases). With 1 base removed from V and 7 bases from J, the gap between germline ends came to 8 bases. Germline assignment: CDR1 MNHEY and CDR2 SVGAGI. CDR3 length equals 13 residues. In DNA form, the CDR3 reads TGTGCCAGCAGTTACTACCAGGGGAATGAGCAGTTCTTC. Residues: CASSYYQGNEQFF.

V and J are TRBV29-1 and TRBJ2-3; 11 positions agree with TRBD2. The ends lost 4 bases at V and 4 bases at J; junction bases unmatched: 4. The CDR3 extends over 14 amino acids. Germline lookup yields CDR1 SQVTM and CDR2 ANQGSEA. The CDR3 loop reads CSVAVSGGADTQYF. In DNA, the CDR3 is TGCAGCGTTGCGGTTAGCGGGGGGGCAGATACGCAGTATTTT.

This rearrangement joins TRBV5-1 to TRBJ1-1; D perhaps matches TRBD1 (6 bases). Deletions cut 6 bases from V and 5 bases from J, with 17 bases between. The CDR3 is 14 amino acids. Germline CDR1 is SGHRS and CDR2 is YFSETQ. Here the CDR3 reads CASTAGDSGTEAFF. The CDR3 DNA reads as TGCGCCAGCACCGCAGGGGATTCGGGAACTGAAGCTTTCTTT.

DNA for the CDR3: TGCGCCAGCCCCAAGGGGACAGGGGACTACGAGCAGTACTTC. The encoded protein is CASPKGTGDYEQYF. V gene TRBV4-3 combines with J gene TRBJ2-7, with 10 bases aligning to TRBD1. The CDR3 runs 14 residues. The junction had 7 bases not matched to a gene; V was cut back by 8 bases and J by 3 bases. Germline values: CDR1 LGHNA, CDR2 YSLEER.

The CDR3 spells CASSLSQGKPYEQYF. In DNA form, the CDR3 reads TGTGCCAGCAGCCTCTCGCAGGGGAAGCCCTACGAGCAGTACTTC. The chain uses TRBV7-9 and TRBJ2-7; tentative D call: TRBD1 (6 bases). Trimming took off 5 bases at V and 2 bases at J, with 16 bases between the two ends. Germline CDR1 and CDR2: SEHNR and FQNEAQ (reference sequence). The CDR3 totals 15 residues.

This CDR3 is CASSIGLAETQYF. As DNA, the CDR3 is TGTGCCAGTAGTATCGGGCTAGCGGAGACCCAGTACTTC. The chain links TRBV19 to TRBJ2-5; possibly TRBD2 for D (6 bases). The V end was cut by 3 bases, the J end by 5 bases, with 10 bases between. The CDR3 contains 13 residues. Per germline, CDR1 LNHDA and CDR2 SQIVND (reference sequence).

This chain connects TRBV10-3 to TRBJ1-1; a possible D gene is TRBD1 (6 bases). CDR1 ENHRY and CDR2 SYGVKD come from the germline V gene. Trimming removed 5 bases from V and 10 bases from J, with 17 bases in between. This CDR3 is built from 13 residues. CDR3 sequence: CAISPITGLGAFF. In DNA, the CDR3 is TGTGCCATCAGTCCAATTACAGGGCTCGGAGCTTTCTTT.

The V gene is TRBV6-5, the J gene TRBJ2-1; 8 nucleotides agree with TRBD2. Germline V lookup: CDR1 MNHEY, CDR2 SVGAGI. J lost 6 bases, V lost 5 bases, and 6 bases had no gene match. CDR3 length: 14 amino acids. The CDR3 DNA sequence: TGTGCCAGCAGTCCTCTAGGACTAGCCAATGAGCAGTTCTTC. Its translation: CASSPLGLANEQFF.

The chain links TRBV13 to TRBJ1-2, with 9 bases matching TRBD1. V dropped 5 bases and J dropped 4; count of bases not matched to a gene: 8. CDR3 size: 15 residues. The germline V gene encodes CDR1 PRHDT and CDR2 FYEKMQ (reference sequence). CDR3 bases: TGTGCCAGCAGCCCCTCACAGGGGGCGAGCTATGGCTACACCTTC. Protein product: CASSPSQGASYGYTF.

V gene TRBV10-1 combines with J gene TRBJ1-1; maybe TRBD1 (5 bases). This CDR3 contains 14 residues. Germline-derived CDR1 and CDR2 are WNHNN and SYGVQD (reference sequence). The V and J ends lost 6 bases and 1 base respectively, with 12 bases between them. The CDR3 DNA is TGCGCCAGCAGCGGAGGGACGGCGAACACTGAAGCTTTCTTT. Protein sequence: CASSGGTANTEAFF.

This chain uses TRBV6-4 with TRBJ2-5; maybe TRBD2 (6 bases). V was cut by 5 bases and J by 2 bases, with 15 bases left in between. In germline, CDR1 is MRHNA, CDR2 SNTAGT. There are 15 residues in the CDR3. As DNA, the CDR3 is TGTGCCAGCAGTCGTAACCGGGGGACTCAAGAGACCCAGTACTTC. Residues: CASSRNRGTQETQYF.

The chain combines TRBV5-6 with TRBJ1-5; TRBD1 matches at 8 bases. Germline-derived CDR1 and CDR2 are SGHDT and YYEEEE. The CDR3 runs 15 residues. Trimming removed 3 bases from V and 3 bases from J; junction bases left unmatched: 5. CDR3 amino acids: CASSYRTGINQPQHF. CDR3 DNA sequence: TGTGCCAGCAGCTACCGGACAGGGATCAATCAGCCCCAGCATTTT.

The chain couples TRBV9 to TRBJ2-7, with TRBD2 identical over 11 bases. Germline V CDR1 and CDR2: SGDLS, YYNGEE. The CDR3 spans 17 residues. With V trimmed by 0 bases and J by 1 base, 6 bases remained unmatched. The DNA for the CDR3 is TGTGCCAGCAGCGTAGGGGTTGGGACTAGCGGTTCCTACGAGCAGTACTTC. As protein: CASSVGVGTSGSYEQYF.